This T cell receptor beta chain was identified during a study of shared T cell receptors in the human thymus. Germline V gene lookup returns CDR1 SGHDT and CDR2 YYEEEE. The CDR3 is made up of 18 amino acids. V was clipped by 4 bases and J by 0 bases, with 20 bases between them. TCRdb keeps only in-frame clones here, not all; method: immunoSEQ multiplex PCR. The table lists more than 550,000 clones, 80% to 90% of them singletons, with approximately 0.0097% in the top ten. In addition, the sample was reused for a study of human thymus T cells. From that paper: Related work showed strongly overlapping thymic repertoires across unrelated individuals.

Source material: thymocytes. The receptor's source is a boy under two years old with a congenital heart defect. The chain uses TRBV5-6 and TRBJ1-5, with a weak D call TRBD1 (5 bases). The CDR3 loop reads CASSHHGTGDYSNQPQHF. The CDR3, as DNA: TGTGCCAGCAGCCATCATGGTACAGGCGATTATAGCAATCAGCCCCAGCATTTT.